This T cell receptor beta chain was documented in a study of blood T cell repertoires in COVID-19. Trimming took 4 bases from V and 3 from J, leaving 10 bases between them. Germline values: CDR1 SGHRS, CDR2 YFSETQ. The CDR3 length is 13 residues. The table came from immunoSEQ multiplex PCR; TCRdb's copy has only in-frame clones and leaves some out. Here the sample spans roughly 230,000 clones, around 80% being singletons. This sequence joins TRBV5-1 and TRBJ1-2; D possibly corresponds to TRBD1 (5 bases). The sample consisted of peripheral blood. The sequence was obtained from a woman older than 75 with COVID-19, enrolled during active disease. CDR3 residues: CASSSGTDYGYTF. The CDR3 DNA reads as TGCGCCAGCAGCAGCGGGACGGACTATGGCTACACCTTC.